The sequence of this T cell receptor beta chain was determined in a study of cytomegalovirus exposure and HLA in healthy donors. As for the study in general: Previous work identified 100 million or so unique TCR beta sequences from some 170 million T cells.

The PCR was carried out with 60 Vbeta primers and 13 Jbeta primers. The table came from immunoSEQ multiplex PCR; TCRdb's copy has only in-frame clones and leaves some out. The table shows 85,000 to 130,000 clones, with around 80% occurring only once. The CDR3 extends over 17 amino acids. Germline values: CDR1 MNHEY, CDR2 SMNVEV (reference sequence). V lost 4 bases and J lost 7; bases outside the gene matches: 17. Study findings and constraints: Overall, roughly 170 TCR beta chains were annotated as cytomegalovirus-associated.

Comments on this clone: What it recognizes is unknown.

The sequenced sample was PBMCs. The clonotype was recovered from a middle-aged woman in good health and CMV-seronegative. V is TRBV27 and J is TRBJ1-2, with TRBD1 matching over 8 bases. The CDR3, as DNA: TGTGCCAGCAGTTCGCCCATCTCAGGGGGCGTTCTTGGTGGCTACACCTTC. It yields the protein CASSSPISGGVLGGYTF.